This is a list of T cell receptor beta chains from one sample in a study of shared T cell receptors in the human thymus. Sequencing was performed with immunoSEQ multiplex PCR; in TCRdb, only in-frame clones are kept and a portion is missing. This sample has 540,000 or so clones, with around 78% found just once. The same data also contributed to another study, on human thymus T cells.

The sequenced material came from thymocytes. The receptor set was obtained from a boy under two years old with a congenital heart defect. Both conserved end residues are part of each CDR3. D genes are given only for firm matches. Part of the rows lack a size; the others show once, few, many or a class for expanded clones.

j_call | d_call | clone_size | v_call | cdr3_aa | cdr3_nt
TRBJ2-2 | - | - | TRBV5-4 | CASSFQGPTGELFF | TGTGCCAGCAGCTTTCAGGGTCCCACCGGGGAGCTGTTTTTT
TRBJ2-3 | TRBD2 | - | TRBV11-2 | CASSPRTSGTDTQYF | TGTGCCAGCAGCCCAAGGACTAGCGGGACAGATACGCAGTATTTT
TRBJ2-7 | TRBD2 | - | TRBV30 | CAWSVRSGKYYEQYF | TGTGCCTGGAGTGTACGTAGCGGGAAGTATTACGAGCAGTACTTC
TRBJ2-6 | - | - | TRBV27 | CASSSFTPPRGANVLTF | TGTGCCAGCAGTTCCTTCACGCCCCCTAGGGGGGCCAACGTCCTGACTTTC
TRBJ1-1 | TRBD1 | - | TRBV19 | CASSIDTIRTGADTEAFF | TGTGCCAGTAGTATAGATACAATAAGGACAGGGGCCGACACTGAAGCTTTCTTT
TRBJ2-3 | - | - | TRBV6-5 | CASRSRKTGDTQYF | TGTGCCAGCAGGTCGCGGAAAACAGGAGATACGCAGTATTTT
TRBJ2-7 | TRBD1 | - | TRBV6-1 | CASSVLQGAYPYEQYF | TGTGCCAGCAGTGTCCTTCAGGGGGCATACCCCTACGAGCAGTACTTC
TRBJ2-7 | TRBD2 | - | TRBV7-2 | CASSSYSGTIYEQYF | TGTGCCAGCAGCTCCTATAGCGGGACCATCTACGAGCAGTACTTC
TRBJ2-7 | TRBD2 | - | TRBV6-4 | CASSDSSRAGSPKPYEQYF | TGTGCCAGCAGTGACTCGAGTCGAGCGGGGTCTCCCAAACCCTACGAGCAGTACTTC
TRBJ1-3 | - | - | TRBV27 | CASSSGHSGNTIYF | TGTGCCAGCAGTTCAGGACACTCTGGAAACACCATATATTTT
TRBJ2-7 | - | - | TRBV2 | CASSEKPIYEQYF | TGTGCCAGCAGTGAGAAGCCGATCTACGAGCAGTACTTC
TRBJ1-2 | - | - | TRBV2 | CASSEGKEGEANYGYTF | TGTGCCAGCAGTGAAGGAAAAGAAGGGGAAGCTAACTATGGCTACACCTTC
TRBJ2-5 | - | - | TRBV13 | CASSLGSSENRETQYF | TGTGCCAGCAGCTTAGGGTCTAGCGAGAACAGAGAGACCCAGTACTTC
TRBJ2-3 | TRBD2 | - | TRBV29-1 | CSVEDLTSGRDTQYF | TGCAGCGTTGAAGATCTGACTAGCGGGAGGGATACGCAGTATTTT
TRBJ2-5 | - | - | TRBV27 | CASSLSMGQTQYF | TGTGCCAGCAGTTTATCGATGGGGCAGACCCAGTACTTC
TRBJ2-2 | TRBD1 | few | TRBV14 | CASSTRDRPNTGELFF | TGTGCCAGCAGCACCCGGGACAGACCGAACACCGGGGAGCTGTTTTTT